This T cell receptor beta chain appears in the sequencing data of a study of blood T cell repertoires in COVID-19. Recovered status in Cohort 3 required two negative PCRs, clearance, or symptom resolution. In this sample, this clone turned up once. Per the original data handling: Reference gene primer amplification gave nucleated cell count estimates. Repertoires were generated with immunoSEQ multiplex PCR, while TCRdb's copy carries only in-frame clones and drops some. V and J calls and clone size are those listed in that table; D and trimming were worked out from the DNA. This table holds over 150,000 clones, roughly 80% found once. The receptor comes from a man between 50 and 59 years old who had recovered from COVID-19. The sample was PBMCs or T cells enriched from blood (not recorded which).

In DNA, the CDR3 is TGTGCCAGTAACTTAGGCAGGGGACCCGGGGAGCTGTTTTTT. Translated: CASNLGRGPGELFF. The rearrangement links TRBV19 to TRBJ2-2, with a possible D match to TRBD1 (6 bases). This CDR3 has 14 amino acids. The V end lost 7 bases, the J end lost 6 bases, and 15 bases lay between the germline ends. CDR1 is LNHDA, CDR2 SQIVND, per germline (reference sequence).